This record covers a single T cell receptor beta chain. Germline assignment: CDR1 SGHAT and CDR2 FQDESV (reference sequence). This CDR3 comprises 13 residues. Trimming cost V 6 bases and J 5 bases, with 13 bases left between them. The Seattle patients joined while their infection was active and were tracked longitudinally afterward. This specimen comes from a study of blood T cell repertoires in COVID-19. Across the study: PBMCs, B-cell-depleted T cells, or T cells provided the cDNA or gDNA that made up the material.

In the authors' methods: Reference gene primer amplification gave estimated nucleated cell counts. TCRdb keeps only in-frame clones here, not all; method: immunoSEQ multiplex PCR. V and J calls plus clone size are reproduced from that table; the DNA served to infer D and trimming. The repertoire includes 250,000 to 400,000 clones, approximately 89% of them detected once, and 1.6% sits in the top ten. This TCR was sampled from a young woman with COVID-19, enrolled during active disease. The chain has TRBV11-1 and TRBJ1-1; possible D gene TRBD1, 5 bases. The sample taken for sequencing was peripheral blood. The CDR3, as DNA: TGTGCCAGCAGAAACTTGGGGGGGACTGAAGCTTTCTTT. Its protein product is CASRNLGGTEAFF.